What follows describes a single T cell receptor beta chain. Its cognate antigen has yet to be identified. No qualities accompany the bases; no much larger clone lies one base away. This specimen belongs to a study of a mutant IDH1 vaccine in newly diagnosed glioma (dated by TCRdb to the early 2020s). At the level of the whole study: Of the roughly 32 treated patients, around 62% were male and approximately 38% were female, and a mean age of 40.4 years was recorded. Peripheral blood samples were drawn at six visits, namely V03 (baseline), V05, V07, V10, V12 and V13. Longitudinal TCRB deep sequencing was performed for about two dozen treated patients wherever samples were available for exploratory analyses. Prior to enrollment, standard therapy consisting of radiotherapy alone, temozolomide alone, or radiochemotherapy with temozolomide had been administered to patients, with the combination being received by most patients. Beyond this particular receptor, the publication reports: PBMC samples for TCRB deep sequencing were selected based on availability. The authors noted that analyses of patient blood samples could not be reproduced because of sample limitations. No apparent relationship was observed between pseudoprogression and alterations in the top peripheral T cell clonotypes detected by TCRB sequencing. Vaccine-induced immune responses across multiple MHC alleles were detected in about 92% of patients.

Library preparation used the immunoSEQ multiplex PCR assay. The hsTCRB Kit was used according to the manufacturer's protocol to amplify rearranged TCR beta chain sequences. Sequencing of TCRB libraries was carried out on an Illumina MiSeq. In the authors' own workflow: Demultiplexing, trimming and gene mapping were performed with the kit vendor's proprietary platform. The table comes from immuneACCESS by way of TCRdb, which keeps in-frame sequences with V and J called. Part of the clones is missing from these tables; in studies checked, under half for an unresolved V gene and the rest for unknown reasons. V and J calls and clone size are as listed in that table; D and trimming were resolved from the DNA. Present in this sample are 25,000 to 35,000 clones, more than 65% of which were seen just once. The ten largest clones add up to roughly 20% of the sample. Reading the label with the study, this specimen's time point is: baseline, week 1 (first vaccination visit). The treatment or condition label on this specimen signifies: pre-vaccination baseline after standard-of-care therapy. All donors had newly diagnosed IDH1-mutant astrocytomas of WHO grade 3 or 4 that showed loss of nuclear ATRX. The samples were drawn from NOA16, a multicentre, single-arm, open-label phase I trial in Germany that tested a mutant IDH1 peptide vaccine in humans for the first time. For immunogenicity testing, the blood drawn at visit V03 was used as the baseline sample. The DNeasy Blood and Tissue Kit was used to extract genomic DNA from EDTA blood for TCRB sequencing.

The CDR3, cysteine through phenylalanine, is 17 amino acids long. CDR3 DNA is the only sequence kept; it has 51 bases, read in frame from the first base. CDR1 is given as GTSNPN and CDR2 as SVGIG, both from the germline V gene (reference sequence). V ends up 2 bases short and J 4 bases short, with an unmatched junction base count of 9. The chain is assembled from TRBV30 and TRBJ2-6; TRBD1 agrees with 9 junctional bases. The sample consisted of PBMCs, taken from a glioma patient treated with radiotherapy, temozolomide or both. This receptor was obtained from a man in his thirties or forties with glioma. The sequence in DNA is TGTGCCTGGAGTTTTCGGGACAGGGTACCAGGGGCCAACGTCCTGACTTTC. It translates as CAWSFRDRVPGANVLTF.